These 30 T cell receptor beta chains share one sample of origin, sequenced in a study of T-cell reconstitution after alpha-beta-depleted transplantation in children. Preparing the TCRbeta library involved the use of unique molecular identifiers. TCRdb itself ran the PCR reads through MiXCR, one entry per CDR3 protein. The sample shows roughly 310,000 distinct CDR3 sequences, 20% to 30% of them seen only once. This material consisted of PBMCs, mostly from graft donor cells, taken 180 days after TCRalphabeta/CD19-depleted stem cell transplant. Source of these receptors: a male patient aged 10 to 17 who had a stem cell transplant for acute lymphoblastic leukemia, so the T cells may come from the graft donor.

This sequence joins TRBV7-3 and TRBJ2-5; 8 nucleotides line up with TRBD2. Germline loops: CDR1 SGHTA, CDR2 FQGTGA. J lost 6 bases, V lost 5 bases, and 5 bases had no gene match. The CDR3 consists of 13 residues. CDR3 loop: CASSPRGGKTQYF. CDR3 DNA: TGTGCCAGCAGCCCCCGGGGGGGGAAGACCCAGTACTTC.

V is TRBV27 and J is TRBJ2-1; D is possibly TRBD1 (5 bases). V lost 6 bases and J lost 9, with 18 bases in between. CDR3 length: 14 residues. Germline loops: CDR1 MNHEY, CDR2 SMNVEV (reference sequence). The CDR3 DNA sequence: TGTGCCAGCAGCCCACCCAGCAGGGCCGGTGAGCAGTTCTTC. Translating gives CASSPPSRAGEQFF.

This clonotype was seen only a few times. The genes are TRBV7-6 and TRBJ1-4, with D tentatively TRBD1 (5 bases). V lost 5 bases to trimming and J lost 6 bases, with 13 bases between them. The CDR3 is 14 amino acids. The V gene's germline CDR1 is SGHVS and CDR2 FNYEAQ. The CDR3 sequence: CASSPTVVHEKLFF. The CDR3 DNA reads TGTGCCAGCAGCCCGACAGTTGTCCATGAAAAACTGTTTTTT.

This clonotype was detected a few times. The rearrangement uses TRBV7-9 and TRBJ2-3; TRBD2 aligns across 9 bases. Germline values: CDR1 SEHNR, CDR2 FQNEAQ (reference sequence). The length of the CDR3 is 17 residues. V shed 5 bases and J 4 bases; nucleotides not matched to a gene: 13. CDR3 bases: TGTGCCAGCAGCCCGGGGCTAGCGGGATGGGATCCAGATACGCAGTATTTT. Protein sequence: CASSPGLAGWDPDTQYF.

This clonotype showed up just a few times. The chain is built from TRBV10-3 and TRBJ2-2, with D unclear. Trimming left V 2 bases short and J 1 base short, with 5 bases between. CDR1 and CDR2 from the germline V gene are ENHRY and SYGVKD. The CDR3 spans 14 residues. The CDR3 DNA is TGTGCCATCAGTGAGGGCTGGAACACCGGGGAGCTGTTTTTT. It specifies CAISEGWNTGELFF.

The chain has TRBV6-1 and TRBJ2-3, with TRBD2 matching 14 bases. J lost 4 bases, V lost 7 bases, and 7 bases had no gene match. CDR1 is MNHNS and CDR2 is SASEGT in the germline V gene. CDR3 length: 16 amino acids. The CDR3 region has the DNA TGTGCCAGCACGGGACTAGCGGGAGTTTTCCCAGATACGCAGTATTTT. Protein product: CASTGLAGVFPDTQYF.

The sample holds a few counts of this clonotype. The rearrangement links TRBV27 to TRBJ1-2; weak D call: TRBD1 (6 bases). V lost 7 bases and J 8 bases, leaving 17 bases between the germline ends. Germline CDR1 MNHEY, CDR2 SMNVEV (reference sequence). This CDR3 has 13 amino acids. DNA of the CDR3: TGTGCCAGCAAGATAGACAGGATCGGGGGCTACACCTTC. Translation gives CASKIDRIGGYTF.

This clonotype was seen only a few times. The rearrangement links TRBV3-1 to TRBJ2-5; possible D gene TRBD1, 5 bases. The length of the CDR3 is 14 residues. V gave up 6 bases and J gave up 4 bases, with 15 bases separating them. Germline CDR1 LGHDT, CDR2 YNNKEL (reference sequence). The CDR3 region has the DNA TGTGCCAGCAGTCTGCCACTGGGGCCAGAGACCCAGTACTTC. Translation gives CASSLPLGPETQYF.

On this clonotype itself: One junction end does not reproduce the germline sequence, and a read error may be involved. The chain has TRBV5-1 and TRBJ2-1; D is uncertain. The germline V gene encodes CDR1 SGHRS and CDR2 YFSETQ. The CDR3 has 11 residues. DNA of the CDR3: TGCGCCAGCGCCTCCTCCAATGAGCAGTTCTTC. Translated, it gives CASASSNEQFF.

V usage is TRBV5-1 and J usage is TRBJ2-1; 7 bases are shared with TRBD1. Germline V gene sequence: CDR1 SGHRS, CDR2 YFSETQ. Trimming cost V 4 bases and J 7 bases; bases outside gene matches: 5. There are 13 residues in the CDR3. In nucleotides, the CDR3 is TGCGCCAGCAGCCTCGGCAGGGGGAATGAGCAGTTCTTC. It encodes CASSLGRGNEQFF.

The V gene is TRBV6-1, the J gene TRBJ1-2; D is possibly TRBD1 (5 bases). Germline CDR1 MNHNS, CDR2 SASEGT. There are 13 residues in the CDR3. The V and J ends lost 6 bases and 3 bases respectively, with 11 bases between them. The CDR3 loop is CASSRDSYYGYTF. The CDR3 nucleotides are TGTGCCAGCAGCCGTGACAGCTACTATGGCTACACCTTC.

The J gene is TRBJ2-3, the V gene TRBV2; D is unclear. This CDR3 spans 12 amino acids. Per germline, CDR1 SNHLY and CDR2 FYNNEI. Deletions cut 5 bases from V and 6 bases from J, with 9 bases between. In DNA form, the CDR3 reads TGTGCCAGCAGTCAACCTGGGGATACGCAGTATTTT. As protein: CASSQPGDTQYF. Together with reference TRBV2 and TRBJ2-3, the CDR3 gives the full variable domain: EPEVTQTPSHQVTQMGQEVILRCVPISNHLYFYWYRQILGQKVEFLVSFYNNEISEKSEIFDDQFSVERPDGSNFTLKIRSTKLEDSAMYFCASSQPGDTQYFGPGTRLTVL.

Only a few counts were recorded for this clonotype. CDR3 amino acids: CASSLVWTGEAGELFF. DNA for the CDR3: TGCGCCAGCAGCTTGGTTTGGACAGGGGAGGCCGGGGAGCTGTTTTTT. The chain uses TRBV5-1 and TRBJ2-2; 9 nucleotides agree with TRBD1. The CDR3 contains 16 residues. Losses at the gene ends were 0 bases for V and 6 bases for J; bases not matched to a gene: 6. Germline CDR1 reads SGHRS; CDR2 reads YFSETQ.

V gene TRBV7-9 combines with J gene TRBJ2-3; 8 nucleotides line up with TRBD2. V shed 6 bases and J 0 bases; nucleotides not matched to a gene: 5. This CDR3 has 15 residues. The V gene's germline CDR1 is SEHNR and CDR2 FQNEAQ (reference sequence). CDR3 DNA: TGTGCCAGCAGGCCGCCTAGCGGGAGCACAGATACGCAGTATTTT. Its translation is CASRPPSGSTDTQYF.

This clonotype appeared a few times. The V call is TRBV11-3, the J call TRBJ2-1, with D unresolved. This CDR3 region has 13 residues. Per germline, CDR1 SGHNT and CDR2 YENEEA. Trimming stripped 5 bases from V and 9 bases from J, with 14 bases between. The chain's CDR3 is CASSPTLGPEQFF. The CDR3, as DNA: TGTGCCAGCAGCCCCACGCTAGGGCCTGAGCAGTTCTTC.

The chain combines TRBV7-2 with TRBJ2-7; 8 bases align to TRBD2. Trimming at V came to 2 bases and at J to 2 bases, leaving 5 bases not matched to a gene. Germline V CDR1 and CDR2: SGHTA, FQGNSA. This CDR3 region has 15 residues. Here the CDR3 reads CASSLRSGRPYEQYF. CDR3 bases: TGTGCCAGCAGCTTAAGAAGCGGGAGACCCTACGAGCAGTACTTC.

The sample holds a few counts of this clonotype. This rearrangement joins TRBV20-1 to TRBJ1-4; 7 nucleotides match TRBD1. The V gene's germline CDR1 is DFQATT and CDR2 SNEGSKA (reference sequence). This CDR3 has 12 residues. V was clipped by 3 bases and J by 8 bases; unmatched bases: 3. CDR3 nucleotide sequence: TGCAGTGCTAGTCCACAGGGGGAAAAACTGTTTTTT. Amino acids: CSASPQGEKLFF.

This clonotype was observed a handful of times. This chain joins TRBV29-1 and TRBJ2-3; 8 positions agree with TRBD1. After removal of 4 bases from V and 4 bases from J, the junction contained 10 bases not matched to a gene. This CDR3 is built from 15 residues. Germline V gives CDR1 SQVTM, CDR2 ANQGSEA. The CDR3 sequence is CSVGRTGSRADTQYF. CDR3 in DNA: TGCAGCGTTGGCCGGACAGGGTCTAGGGCAGATACGCAGTATTTT.

The rearrangement joins TRBV29-1 to TRBJ2-3, with D possibly matching TRBD1 (5 bases). Germline CDR1 reads SQVTM; CDR2 reads ANQGSEA. V was pared by 3 bases and J by 8 bases, with 21 bases between. CDR3 length: 15 amino acids. CDR3 residues: CSVEGQGIQGSTQYF. The DNA of the CDR3 is TGCAGCGTTGAGGGGCAGGGCATACAAGGGTCTACGCAGTATTTT.

The chain joins TRBV24-1 to TRBJ2-6, with 8 bases matching TRBD2. There are 18 residues in the CDR3. The junction had 13 bases not matched to a gene; V was cut back by 7 bases and J by 3 bases. Germline CDR1 and CDR2: KGHDR and SFDVKD. The CDR3 region is CATRANPGLEGGANVLTF. CDR3 in DNA: TGTGCCACCAGGGCCAACCCGGGACTAGAGGGTGGGGCCAACGTCCTGACTTTC.

CDR3 in amino acids: CSARGTVSGYTF. CDR3 nucleotides: TGCAGTGCTAGGGGGACAGTTAGTGGCTACACCTTC. The chain is built from TRBV20-1 and TRBJ1-2; TRBD1 aligns across 7 bases. Per germline, CDR1 DFQATT and CDR2 SNEGSKA (reference sequence). This CDR3 has 12 residues. The V gene end was trimmed by 3 bases and the J gene end by 7 bases; junction bases not matched to a gene: 5.

DNA of the CDR3: TGTGCCAGCAGAGGGGGTCTTGGCGGGAGGGCCTCTGAGCAGTTCTTC. Residues: CASRGGLGGRASEQFF. V and J are TRBV7-8 and TRBJ2-1, with 9 bases matching TRBD2. CDR3 length: 16 residues. Germline V gene sequence: CDR1 SGHVS, CDR2 FQNEAQ. V dropped 6 bases and J dropped 9; count of bases not matched to a gene: 15.

This rearrangement joins TRBV5-1 to TRBJ2-1; 10 nucleotides align to TRBD1. The CDR3 has 18 amino acids. Germline lookup yields CDR1 SGHRS and CDR2 YFSETQ. The V segment lost 4 bases and the J segment 3 bases; nucleotides outside the gene matches: 13. CDR3: CASSPFPGTGVSYNEQFF. CDR3 sequence (DNA): TGCGCCAGCAGCCCTTTCCCGGGGACAGGGGTAAGCTACAATGAGCAGTTCTTC.

The chain combines TRBV28 with TRBJ2-7; 8 bases are a match to TRBD2. This CDR3 has 13 residues. Germline lookup yields CDR1 MDHEN and CDR2 SYDVKM. V dropped 10 bases and J dropped 2; count of bases not matched to a gene: 7. CDR3 in DNA: TGTGCCACCACGCCGGGACTAGCCTACGAGCAGTACTTC. This encodes CATTPGLAYEQYF.

This clonotype was observed many times. The J gene is TRBJ2-5, the V gene TRBV29-1; D is unclear. Germline V gene data show CDR1 as SQVTM and CDR2 as ANQGSEA. V lost 7 bases and J lost 5, with 8 bases in between. The CDR3 sequence is 10 residues long. The DNA of the CDR3 is TGCAGCGGCGGAGAGGAGACCCAGTACTTC. It codes for CSGGEETQYF.

CDR3 region: CASRGQGLREQYF. CDR3 coding DNA: TGTGCCAGCAGAGGACAGGGCCTTAGGGAGCAGTACTTC. This chain connects TRBV27 to TRBJ2-7; 8 bases are a match to TRBD1. V dropped 6 bases and J dropped 7; count of bases not matched to a gene: 8. Per the germline V gene, CDR1 is MNHEY and CDR2 is SMNVEV (reference sequence). The CDR3 consists of 13 residues.

V gene TRBV18 combines with J gene TRBJ1-1; D call uncertain. Germline V gene lookup returns CDR1 KGHSH and CDR2 LQKENI. The ends were cut back, 3 bases at V and 3 bases at J, with 17 bases in the middle. The CDR3 totals 16 residues. The CDR3 here is CASSPNPYLKDTEAFF. The CDR3, as DNA: TGTGCCAGCTCACCTAATCCGTACTTAAAGGACACTGAAGCTTTCTTT.

This chain joins TRBV5-1 and TRBJ2-1; D remains ambiguous. This CDR3 contains 15 residues. CDR1 and CDR2 from the germline V gene are SGHRS and YFSETQ. V dropped 2 bases and J dropped 2 bases, with 11 bases sitting between them. The CDR3 region is CASSFINEAYNEQFF. In DNA form, the CDR3 reads TGCGCCAGCAGCTTTATAAACGAAGCCTACAATGAGCAGTTCTTC.

This clonotype was seen once. This sequence joins TRBV6-5 and TRBJ2-5, with D hard to call. This CDR3 has 16 residues. Looked up from germline, CDR1 is MNHEY and CDR2 is SVGAGI. Trimming took 3 bases from V and 2 from J, leaving 16 bases between them. The CDR3 sequence is CASSYSLLNLQETQYF. In DNA, the CDR3 is TGTGCCAGCAGTTATAGCCTACTTAACCTACAAGAGACCCAGTACTTC.

This clonotype turned up a few times. V gene TRBV20-1 combines with J gene TRBJ1-2, with 12 bases identical to TRBD1. From germline, CDR1 is DFQATT and CDR2 SNEGSKA (reference sequence). CDR3 length: 14 amino acids. Trimming cost V 6 bases and J 8 bases; bases outside gene matches: 10. This CDR3 reads CSAIPGQGAEGYTF. As DNA, the CDR3 is TGCAGTGCAATCCCGGGACAGGGGGCGGAGGGCTACACCTTC.